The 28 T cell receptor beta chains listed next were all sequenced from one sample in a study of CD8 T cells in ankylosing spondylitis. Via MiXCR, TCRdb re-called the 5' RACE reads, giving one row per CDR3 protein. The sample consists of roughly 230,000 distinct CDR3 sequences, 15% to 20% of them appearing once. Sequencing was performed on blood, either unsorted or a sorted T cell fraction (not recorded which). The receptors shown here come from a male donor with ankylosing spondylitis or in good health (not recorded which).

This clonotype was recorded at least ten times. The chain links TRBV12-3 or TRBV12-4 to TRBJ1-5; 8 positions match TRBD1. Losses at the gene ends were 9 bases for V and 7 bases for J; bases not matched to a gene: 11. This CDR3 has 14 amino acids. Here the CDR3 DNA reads TGTGCCAGTGCCGGACAGGGAGAAAAACAGCCCCAGCATTTT. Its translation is CASAGQGEKQPQHF.

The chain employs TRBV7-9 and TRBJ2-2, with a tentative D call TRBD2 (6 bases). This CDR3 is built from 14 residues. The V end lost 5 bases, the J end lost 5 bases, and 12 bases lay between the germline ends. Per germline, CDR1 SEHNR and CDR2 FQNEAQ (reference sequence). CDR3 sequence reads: CASSQGRETGELFF. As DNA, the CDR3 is TGTGCCAGCAGCCAGGGACGGGAGACCGGGGAGCTGTTTTTT.

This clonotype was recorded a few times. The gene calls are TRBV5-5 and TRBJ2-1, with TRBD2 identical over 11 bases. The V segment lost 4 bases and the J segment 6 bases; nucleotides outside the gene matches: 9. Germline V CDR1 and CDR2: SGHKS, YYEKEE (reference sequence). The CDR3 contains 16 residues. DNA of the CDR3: TGTGCCAGCAGCCACTTACTAGCGGGAGAGGGCAATGAGCAGTTCTTC. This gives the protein CASSHLLAGEGNEQFF.

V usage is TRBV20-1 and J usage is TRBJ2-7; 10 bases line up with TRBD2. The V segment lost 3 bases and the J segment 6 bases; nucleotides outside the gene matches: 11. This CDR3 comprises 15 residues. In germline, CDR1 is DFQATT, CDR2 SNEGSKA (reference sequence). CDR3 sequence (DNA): TGCAGTGCTAGTTTAGCCCAGCGGGAGGGCCGCGAGCAGTACTTC. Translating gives CSASLAQREGREQYF.

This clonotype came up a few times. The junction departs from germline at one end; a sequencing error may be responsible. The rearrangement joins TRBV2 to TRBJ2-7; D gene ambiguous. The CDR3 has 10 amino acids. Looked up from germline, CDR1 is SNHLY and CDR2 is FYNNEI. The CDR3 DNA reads TGTGCCAGCGGTGACCGCGAGCAGTACTTC. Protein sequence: CASGDREQYF.

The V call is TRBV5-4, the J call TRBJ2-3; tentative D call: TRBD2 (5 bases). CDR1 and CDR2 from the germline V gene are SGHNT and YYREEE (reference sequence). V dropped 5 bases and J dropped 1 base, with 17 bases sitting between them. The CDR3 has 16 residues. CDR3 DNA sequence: TGTGCCAGCAGTTATGGGATGGCGGAGGGCACAGATACGCAGTATTTT. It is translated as CASSYGMAEGTDTQYF.

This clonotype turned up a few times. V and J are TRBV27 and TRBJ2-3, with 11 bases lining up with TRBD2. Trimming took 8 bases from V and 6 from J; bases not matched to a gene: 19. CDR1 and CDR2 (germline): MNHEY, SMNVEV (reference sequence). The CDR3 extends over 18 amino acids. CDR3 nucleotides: TGTGCCAGCGGAGGACAGGGAGTACTAGCGGGAGTCGGGGATACGCAGTATTTT. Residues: CASGGQGVLAGVGDTQYF.

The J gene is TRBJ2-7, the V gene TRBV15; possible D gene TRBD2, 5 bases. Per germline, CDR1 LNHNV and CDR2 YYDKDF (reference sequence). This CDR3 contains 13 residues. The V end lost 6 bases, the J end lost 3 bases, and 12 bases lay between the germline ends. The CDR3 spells CATREEPFYEQYF. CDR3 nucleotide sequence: TGTGCCACCAGGGAGGAACCGTTCTACGAGCAGTACTTC.

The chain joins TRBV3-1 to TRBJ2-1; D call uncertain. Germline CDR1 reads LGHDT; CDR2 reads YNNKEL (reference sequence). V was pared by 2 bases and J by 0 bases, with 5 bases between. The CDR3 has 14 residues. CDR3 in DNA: TGTGCCAGCAGCCAAACTACCTCCTACAATGAGCAGTTCTTC. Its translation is CASSQTTSYNEQFF.

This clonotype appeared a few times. CDR3 residues: CASTGGANTGELFF. DNA of the CDR3: TGTGCCAGCACCGGGGGCGCGAACACCGGGGAGCTGTTTTTT. This rearrangement joins TRBV12-3 or TRBV12-4 to TRBJ2-2; the D gene could be TRBD1 or TRBD2 (6 bases each). Trimming left V 7 bases short and J 0 bases short, with 9 bases between. The CDR3 length is 14 residues.

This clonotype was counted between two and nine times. The CDR3 nucleotides read TGCAGTGCTTACTCACTTGGACAGCCCCAGCATTTT. This sequence encodes CSAYSLGQPQHF. The V gene is TRBV20-1, the J gene TRBJ1-5; D gene uncertain. CDR3 size: 12 residues. Germline lookup yields CDR1 DFQATT and CDR2 SNEGSKA (reference sequence). V was pared by 5 bases and J by 7 bases, with 12 bases between.

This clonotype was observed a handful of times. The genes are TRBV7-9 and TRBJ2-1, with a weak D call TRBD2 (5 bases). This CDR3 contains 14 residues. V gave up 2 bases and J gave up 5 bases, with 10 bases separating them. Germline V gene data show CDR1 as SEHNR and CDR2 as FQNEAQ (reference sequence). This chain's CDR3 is CASSLSLGNNEQFF. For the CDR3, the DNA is TGTGCCAGCAGCTTATCACTAGGAAACAATGAGCAGTTCTTC.

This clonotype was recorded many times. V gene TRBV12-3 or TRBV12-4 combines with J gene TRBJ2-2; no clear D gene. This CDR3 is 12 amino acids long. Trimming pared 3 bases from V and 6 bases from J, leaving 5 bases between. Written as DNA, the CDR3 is TGTGCCAGCAGTTTTCTTCCCGGGGAGCTGTTTTTT. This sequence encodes CASSFLPGELFF.

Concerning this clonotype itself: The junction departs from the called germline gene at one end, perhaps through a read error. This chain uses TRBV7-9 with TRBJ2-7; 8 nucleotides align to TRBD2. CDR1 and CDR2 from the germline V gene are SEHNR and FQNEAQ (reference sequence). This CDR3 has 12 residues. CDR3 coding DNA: TGTGCCAGCAGCTTGAGCGGGAGTCTCTTGGACTTC. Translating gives CASSLSGSLLDF.

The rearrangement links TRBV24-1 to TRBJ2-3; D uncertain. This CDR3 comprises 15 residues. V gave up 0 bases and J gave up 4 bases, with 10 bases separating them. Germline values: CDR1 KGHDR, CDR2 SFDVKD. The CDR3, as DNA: TGTGCCACCAGTGATTTGCGTCAAACGGCAGATACGCAGTATTTT. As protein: CATSDLRQTADTQYF.

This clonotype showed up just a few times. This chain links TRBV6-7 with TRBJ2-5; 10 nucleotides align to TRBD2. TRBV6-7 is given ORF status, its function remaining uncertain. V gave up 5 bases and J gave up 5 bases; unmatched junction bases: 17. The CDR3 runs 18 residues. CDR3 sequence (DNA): TGTGCCAGCAGTCATAAAGCGGGAGGGCCGTCGGGGGATGAGACCCAGTACTTC. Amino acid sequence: CASSHKAGGPSGDETQYF.

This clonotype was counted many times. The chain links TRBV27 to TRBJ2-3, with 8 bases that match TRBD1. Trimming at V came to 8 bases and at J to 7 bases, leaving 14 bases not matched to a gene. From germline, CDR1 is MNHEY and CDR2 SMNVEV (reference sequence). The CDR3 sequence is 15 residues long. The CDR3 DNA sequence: TGTGCCAGCGGGCCTTTCCGGGACAGGCGACATACGCAGTATTTT. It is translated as CASGPFRDRRHTQYF.

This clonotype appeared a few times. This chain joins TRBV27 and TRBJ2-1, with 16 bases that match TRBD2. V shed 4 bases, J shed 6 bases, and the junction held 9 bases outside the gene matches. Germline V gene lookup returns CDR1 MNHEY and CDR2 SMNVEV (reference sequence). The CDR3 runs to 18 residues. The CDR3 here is CASSSVPGLAGGPNEQFF. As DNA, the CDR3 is TGTGCCAGCAGTTCGGTCCCGGGACTAGCGGGAGGGCCCAATGAGCAGTTCTTC.

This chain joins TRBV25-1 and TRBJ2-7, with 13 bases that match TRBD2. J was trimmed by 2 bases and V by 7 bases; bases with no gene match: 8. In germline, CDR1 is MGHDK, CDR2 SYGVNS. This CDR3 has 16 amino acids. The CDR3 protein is CASTDSGLAGAYEQYF. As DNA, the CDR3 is TGTGCCAGCACCGACTCAGGACTAGCGGGAGCCTACGAGCAGTACTTC.

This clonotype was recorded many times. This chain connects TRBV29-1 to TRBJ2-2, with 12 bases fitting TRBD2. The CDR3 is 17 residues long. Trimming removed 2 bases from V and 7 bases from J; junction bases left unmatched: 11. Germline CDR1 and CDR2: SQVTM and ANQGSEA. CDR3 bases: TGCAGCGTTGAAAAGGCTAGCGGGAGGGCCATAGGCGGGGAGCTGTTTTTT. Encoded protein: CSVEKASGRAIGGELFF.

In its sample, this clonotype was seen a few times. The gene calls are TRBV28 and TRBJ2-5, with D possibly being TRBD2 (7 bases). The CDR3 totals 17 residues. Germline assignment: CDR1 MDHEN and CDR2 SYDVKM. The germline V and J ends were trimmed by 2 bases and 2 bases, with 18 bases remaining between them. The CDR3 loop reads CASSLEGRGGLQETQYF. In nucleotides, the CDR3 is TGTGCCAGCAGTTTAGAGGGGCGCGGGGGCCTACAAGAGACCCAGTACTTC.

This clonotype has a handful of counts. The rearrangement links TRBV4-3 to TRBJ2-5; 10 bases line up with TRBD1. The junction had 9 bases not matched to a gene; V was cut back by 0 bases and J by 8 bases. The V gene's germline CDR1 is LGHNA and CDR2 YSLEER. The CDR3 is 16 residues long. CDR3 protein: CASSQDRGGQGETQYF. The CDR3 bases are TGCGCCAGCAGCCAAGATCGAGGAGGACAGGGGGAAACCCAGTACTTC.

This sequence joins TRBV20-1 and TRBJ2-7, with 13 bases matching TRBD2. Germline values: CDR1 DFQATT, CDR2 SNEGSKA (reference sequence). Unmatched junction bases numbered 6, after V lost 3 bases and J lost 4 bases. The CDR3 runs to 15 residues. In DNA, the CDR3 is TGCAGTGCTAGCCCAGGACTAGCGGGAGTGTACGAGCAGTACTTC. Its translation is CSASPGLAGVYEQYF.

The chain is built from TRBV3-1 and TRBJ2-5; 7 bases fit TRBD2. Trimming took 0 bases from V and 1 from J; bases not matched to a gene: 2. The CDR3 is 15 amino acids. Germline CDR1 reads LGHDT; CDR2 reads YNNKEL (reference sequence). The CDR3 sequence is CASSQDRLAQETQYF. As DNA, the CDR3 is TGTGCCAGCAGCCAAGATAGACTAGCCCAAGAGACCCAGTACTTC.

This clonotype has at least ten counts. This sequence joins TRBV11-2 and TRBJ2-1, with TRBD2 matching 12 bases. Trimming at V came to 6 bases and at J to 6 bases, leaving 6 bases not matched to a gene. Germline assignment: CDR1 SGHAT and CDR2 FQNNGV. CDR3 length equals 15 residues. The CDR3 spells CASRLAGGPFNEQFF. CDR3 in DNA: TGTGCCAGCAGGCTAGCGGGAGGGCCCTTCAATGAGCAGTTCTTC.

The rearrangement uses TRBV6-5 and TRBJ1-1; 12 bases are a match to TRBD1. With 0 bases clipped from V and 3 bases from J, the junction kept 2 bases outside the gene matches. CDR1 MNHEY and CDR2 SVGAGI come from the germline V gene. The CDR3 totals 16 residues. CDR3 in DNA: TGTGCCAGCAGTTACTCGGGACAGGGGGCCTACACTGAAGCTTTCTTT. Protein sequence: CASSYSGQGAYTEAFF.

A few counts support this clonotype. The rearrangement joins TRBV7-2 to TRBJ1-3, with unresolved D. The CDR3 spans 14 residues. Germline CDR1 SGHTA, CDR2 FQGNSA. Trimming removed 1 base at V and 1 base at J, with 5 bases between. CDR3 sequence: CASSLVPSGNTIYF. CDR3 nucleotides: TGTGCCAGCAGCTTAGTACCGTCTGGAAACACCATATATTTT. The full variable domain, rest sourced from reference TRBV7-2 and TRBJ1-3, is GAGVSQSPSNKVTEKGKDVELRCDPISGHTALYWYRQSLGQGLEFLIYFQGNSAPDKSGLPSDRFSAERTGGSVSTLTIQRTQQEDSAVYLCASSLVPSGNTIYFGEGSWLTVV.

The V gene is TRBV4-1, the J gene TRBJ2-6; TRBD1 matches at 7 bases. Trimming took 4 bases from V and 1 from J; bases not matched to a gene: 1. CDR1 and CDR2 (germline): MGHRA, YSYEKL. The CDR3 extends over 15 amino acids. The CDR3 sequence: CASSPTGSGANVLTF. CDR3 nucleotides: TGCGCCAGCAGCCCGACAGGGTCTGGGGCCAACGTCCTGACTTTC.